These T cell receptor beta chains were read from a single sample in a study of T-cell memory formation after mild COVID-19. TCRdb itself ran the 5' RACE reads through MiXCR, one entry per CDR3 protein. The data hold hundreds of thousands of distinct CDR3 sequences, with around a quarter observed a single time. The sequencing input was PBMCs or a T cell subset sorted from them (not recorded which). The receptors stem from an adult woman who had mild COVID-19 (a few samples of this study predate the infection). Cell type and time point are not known. Each CDR3 is given with its conserved first and last residue. Each record gives: V gene, D gene, clone size, J gene, CDR3 length, CDR3 protein, CDR3 DNA. A D gene is named only where the DNA matches it firmly. Size tells how often a clone was seen (once, few, many) or the class of an expanded clone, and some rows leave it out.

v_call: TRBV7-6
d_call: .
clone_size: .
j_call: TRBJ1-4
cdr3_length: 15
cdr3_aa: CASSLQDSTNEKLFF
cdr3_nt: TGTGCCAGCAGCTTACAGGACTCAACTAATGAAAAACTGTTTTTT

v_call: TRBV6-2/TRBV6-3
d_call: .
clone_size: once
j_call: TRBJ1-2
cdr3_length: 12
cdr3_aa: CASSQGSMGYTF
cdr3_nt: TGTGCCAGCAGTCAGGGATCGATGGGCTACACCTTC

v_call: TRBV2
d_call: .
clone_size: .
j_call: TRBJ2-3
cdr3_length: 15
cdr3_aa: CASSPPGTNTDTQYF
cdr3_nt: TGTGCCAGCAGTCCCCCCGGGACAAACACAGATACGCAGTATTTT

v_call: TRBV5-1
d_call: TRBD1
clone_size: few
j_call: TRBJ2-7
cdr3_length: 13
cdr3_aa: CASTDRGTYEQYF
cdr3_nt: TGCGCCAGCACCGACAGGGGAACCTACGAGCAGTACTTC

v_call: TRBV4-3
d_call: .
clone_size: .
j_call: TRBJ2-1
cdr3_length: 16
cdr3_aa: CASSQDLMRGSNEQFF
cdr3_nt: TGCGCCAGCAGCCAAGATCTAATGCGGGGCTCCAATGAGCAGTTCTTC

v_call: TRBV4-3
d_call: TRBD2
clone_size: few
j_call: TRBJ2-1
cdr3_length: 14
cdr3_aa: CASSQGGLGYEQFF
cdr3_nt: TGCGCCAGCAGCCAAGGGGGACTAGGGTATGAGCAGTTCTTC

v_call: TRBV7-2
d_call: .
clone_size: .
j_call: TRBJ1-5
cdr3_length: 13
cdr3_aa: CASSFGQSQPQHF
cdr3_nt: TGTGCCAGCAGCTTCGGGCAGTCTCAGCCCCAGCATTTT

v_call: TRBV20-1
d_call: TRBD2
clone_size: .
j_call: TRBJ2-3
cdr3_length: 14
cdr3_aa: CSARTSGGTDTQYF
cdr3_nt: TGCAGTGCTAGGACTAGCGGGGGAACAGATACGCAGTATTTT

v_call: TRBV3-1
d_call: .
clone_size: few
j_call: TRBJ1-2
cdr3_length: 15
cdr3_aa: CASSPPIGRAYGYTF
cdr3_nt: TGTGCCAGCAGCCCCCCGATTGGGCGCGCATATGGCTACACCTTC

v_call: TRBV20-1
d_call: .
clone_size: .
j_call: TRBJ1-1
cdr3_length: 13
cdr3_aa: CSTQRGLNTEAFF
cdr3_nt: TGCAGTACGCAGAGAGGACTGAACACTGAAGCTTTCTTT

v_call: TRBV5-1
d_call: .
clone_size: .
j_call: TRBJ2-5
cdr3_length: 15
cdr3_aa: CASSFTRGAQETQYF
cdr3_nt: TGCGCCAGCAGCTTTACCCGAGGCGCCCAAGAGACCCAGTACTTC

v_call: TRBV5-1
d_call: TRBD1
clone_size: .
j_call: TRBJ2-7
cdr3_length: 16
cdr3_aa: CASSLATGDWPYEQYF
cdr3_nt: TGCGCCAGCAGCTTGGCAACAGGGGATTGGCCCTACGAGCAGTACTTC

v_call: TRBV6-2/TRBV6-3
d_call: TRBD2
clone_size: .
j_call: TRBJ2-2
cdr3_length: 16
cdr3_aa: CASRGTSGGVYGELFF
cdr3_nt: TGTGCCAGCAGGGGGACTAGCGGGGGGGTTTACGGGGAGCTGTTTTTT

v_call: TRBV12-3/TRBV12-4
d_call: TRBD1
clone_size: .
j_call: TRBJ1-1
cdr3_length: 15
cdr3_aa: CASSLTGGLDTEAFF
cdr3_nt: TGTGCCAGCAGTTTAACAGGGGGGCTGGACACTGAAGCTTTCTTT

v_call: TRBV27
d_call: .
clone_size: few
j_call: TRBJ2-2
cdr3_length: 12
cdr3_aa: CASRFLDGELFF
cdr3_nt: TGTGCCAGCCGCTTCCTGGACGGGGAGCTGTTTTTT

v_call: TRBV30
d_call: .
clone_size: .
j_call: TRBJ2-5
cdr3_length: 12
cdr3_aa: CAWSSGQETQYF
cdr3_nt: TGTGCCTGGAGTTCAGGCCAAGAGACCCAGTACTTC

v_call: TRBV12-3/TRBV12-4
d_call: TRBD2
clone_size: few
j_call: TRBJ2-3
cdr3_length: 16
cdr3_aa: CASSLGLAGAADTQYF
cdr3_nt: TGTGCCAGCAGTTTGGGACTAGCGGGAGCGGCAGATACGCAGTATTTT

v_call: TRBV9
d_call: .
clone_size: few
j_call: TRBJ1-2
cdr3_length: 14
cdr3_aa: CASSVSGQLYGYTF
cdr3_nt: TGTGCCAGCAGCGTATCTGGGCAGCTATATGGCTACACCTTC

v_call: TRBV12-3/TRBV12-4
d_call: TRBD2
clone_size: few
j_call: TRBJ2-3
cdr3_length: 16
cdr3_aa: CASSFIAGDPTDTQYF
cdr3_nt: TGTGCCAGCAGTTTTATAGCGGGAGATCCCACAGATACGCAGTATTTT

v_call: TRBV5-5
d_call: TRBD2
clone_size: few
j_call: TRBJ2-1
cdr3_length: 16
cdr3_aa: CASSPPRTSATDEQFF
cdr3_nt: TGTGCCAGCAGCCCTCCCAGGACTAGCGCTACAGATGAGCAGTTCTTC

v_call: TRBV5-1
d_call: TRBD1
clone_size: .
j_call: TRBJ1-1
cdr3_length: 16
cdr3_aa: CASSLGSGGLNTEAFF
cdr3_nt: TGCGCCAGCAGCTTGGGGTCAGGGGGCTTGAACACTGAAGCTTTCTTT

v_call: TRBV30
d_call: .
clone_size: .
j_call: TRBJ2-5
cdr3_length: 11
cdr3_aa: CAWGLGGTQYF
cdr3_nt: TGTGCCTGGGGGCTCGGGGGTACCCAGTACTTC

v_call: TRBV20-1
d_call: .
clone_size: .
j_call: TRBJ2-7
cdr3_length: 12
cdr3_aa: CSAPDRTYEQYF
cdr3_nt: TGCAGTGCTCCTGACAGGACCTACGAGCAGTACTTC

v_call: TRBV29-1
d_call: TRBD1
clone_size: many
j_call: TRBJ2-7
cdr3_length: 14
cdr3_aa: CSVERTGSPYEQYF
cdr3_nt: TGCAGCGTTGAAAGGACAGGGTCACCCTACGAGCAGTACTTC

v_call: TRBV4-2
d_call: .
clone_size: .
j_call: TRBJ1-5
cdr3_length: 15
cdr3_aa: CASSQEGDTNQPQHF
cdr3_nt: TGTGCCAGCAGCCAAGAGGGGGACACCAATCAGCCCCAGCATTTT

v_call: TRBV2
d_call: .
clone_size: .
j_call: TRBJ2-6
cdr3_length: 11
cdr3_aa: CAGSMANVLTF
cdr3_nt: TGTGCCGGGTCCATGGCCAACGTCCTGACTTTC

v_call: TRBV24-1
d_call: .
clone_size: few
j_call: TRBJ2-1
cdr3_length: 18
cdr3_aa: CATSGAGGSGVGYNEQFF
cdr3_nt: TGTGCCACCAGTGGTGCAGGGGGTAGCGGGGTTGGCTACAATGAGCAGTTCTTC

v_call: TRBV29-1
d_call: TRBD1
clone_size: few
j_call: TRBJ1-2
cdr3_length: 14
cdr3_aa: CSVEDLGQVAGYTF
cdr3_nt: TGCAGCGTTGAAGATCTCGGACAGGTTGCCGGCTACACCTTC

v_call: TRBV12-3/TRBV12-4
d_call: .
clone_size: few
j_call: TRBJ2-1
cdr3_length: 12
cdr3_aa: CASSPGGSGQFF
cdr3_nt: TGTGCCAGCAGTCCTGGAGGTAGCGGGCAGTTCTTC

v_call: TRBV19
d_call: .
clone_size: few
j_call: TRBJ2-3
cdr3_length: 14
cdr3_aa: CASSPVGGKHTQYF
cdr3_nt: TGTGCCAGTAGCCCAGTTGGCGGGAAGCATACGCAGTATTTT

v_call: TRBV5-4
d_call: .
clone_size: .
j_call: TRBJ2-7
cdr3_length: 12
cdr3_aa: CASSSGSAEQYF
cdr3_nt: TGTGCCAGCAGCTCAGGCTCCGCCGAGCAGTACTTC

v_call: TRBV12-3/TRBV12-4
d_call: .
clone_size: .
j_call: TRBJ2-5
cdr3_length: 15
cdr3_aa: CASSADSWVKETQYF
cdr3_nt: TGTGCCAGCAGTGCGGACAGTTGGGTTAAAGAGACCCAGTACTTC

v_call: TRBV5-1
d_call: .
clone_size: few
j_call: TRBJ2-5
cdr3_length: 16
cdr3_aa: CASSLPSAGVRETQYF
cdr3_nt: TGCGCCAGCAGCCTACCTTCGGCCGGGGTACGGGAGACCCAGTACTTC

v_call: TRBV6-4
d_call: TRBD2
clone_size: .
j_call: TRBJ2-1
cdr3_length: 19
cdr3_aa: CASSERGTSLGGAYNEQFF
cdr3_nt: TGTGCCAGCAGTGAGCGAGGGACTAGTCTGGGAGGGGCCTACAATGAGCAGTTCTTC

v_call: TRBV6-5
d_call: .
clone_size: once
j_call: TRBJ2-1
cdr3_length: 15
cdr3_aa: CASRLTSSSYNEQFF
cdr3_nt: TGTGCCAGCAGACTTACCTCGAGCTCCTACAATGAGCAGTTCTTC

v_call: TRBV12-3/TRBV12-4
d_call: .
clone_size: few
j_call: TRBJ1-2
cdr3_length: 11
cdr3_aa: CASSWDYGYTF
cdr3_nt: TGTGCCAGCAGTTGGGATTATGGCTACACCTTC

v_call: TRBV7-2
d_call: .
clone_size: few
j_call: TRBJ1-2
cdr3_length: 19
cdr3_aa: CASSLGYRTISGSYYGYTF
cdr3_nt: TGTGCCAGCAGCTTAGGATACAGGACAATATCGGGTTCCTACTATGGCTACACCTTC

v_call: TRBV12-3/TRBV12-4
d_call: .
clone_size: .
j_call: TRBJ2-3
cdr3_length: 14
cdr3_aa: CASSGREYTDTQYF
cdr3_nt: TGTGCCAGCAGTGGCAGGGAATACACAGATACGCAGTATTTT

v_call: TRBV2
d_call: .
clone_size: .
j_call: TRBJ1-2
cdr3_length: 15
cdr3_aa: CASRGVDIPSYGYTF
cdr3_nt: TGTGCCAGCAGAGGGGTTGACATTCCGTCATATGGCTACACCTTC

v_call: TRBV2
d_call: TRBD2
clone_size: .
j_call: TRBJ2-5
cdr3_length: 17
cdr3_aa: CASSRERGSTSGETQYF
cdr3_nt: TGTGCCAGCAGTCGTGAGCGGGGGTCCACTTCGGGGGAGACCCAGTACTTC

v_call: TRBV18
d_call: .
clone_size: .
j_call: TRBJ1-1
cdr3_length: 14
cdr3_aa: CASSPSGTNTEAFF
cdr3_nt: TGTGCCAGCTCACCATCGGGGACCAACACTGAAGCTTTCTTT

v_call: TRBV9
d_call: .
clone_size: .
j_call: TRBJ2-3
cdr3_length: 14
cdr3_aa: CASSPQTSTDTQYF
cdr3_nt: TGTGCCAGCAGCCCTCAGACTAGCACAGATACGCAGTATTTT

v_call: TRBV28
d_call: TRBD1
clone_size: .
j_call: TRBJ2-7
cdr3_length: 19
cdr3_aa: CASSLRNLLILQGRDEQYF
cdr3_nt: TGTGCCAGCAGTTTACGCAACCTCTTGATCTTACAGGGGCGGGACGAGCAGTACTTC

v_call: TRBV2
d_call: .
clone_size: few
j_call: TRBJ1-2
cdr3_length: 11
cdr3_aa: CASETNYGYTF
cdr3_nt: TGTGCCAGCGAGACTAACTATGGCTACACCTTC

v_call: TRBV14
d_call: .
clone_size: .
j_call: TRBJ2-1
cdr3_length: 16
cdr3_aa: CASSHERRGAYNEQFF
cdr3_nt: TGTGCCAGCAGCCATGAACGTCGGGGCGCCTACAATGAGCAGTTCTTC

v_call: TRBV4-2
d_call: .
clone_size: few
j_call: TRBJ2-7
cdr3_length: 14
cdr3_aa: CASSQDASAAEQYF
cdr3_nt: TGTGCCAGCAGCCAAGATGCTAGCGCCGCCGAGCAGTACTTC

v_call: TRBV5-1
d_call: .
clone_size: .
j_call: TRBJ1-1
cdr3_length: 16
cdr3_aa: CASSLIRGVGNTEAFF
cdr3_nt: TGCGCCAGCAGCTTGATCAGGGGAGTAGGGAACACTGAAGCTTTCTTT

v_call: TRBV24-1
d_call: TRBD1
clone_size: .
j_call: TRBJ2-1
cdr3_length: 14
cdr3_aa: CATSDWDRINEQFF
cdr3_nt: TGTGCCACCAGTGACTGGGACAGAATCAATGAGCAGTTCTTC

v_call: TRBV7-9
d_call: .
clone_size: few
j_call: TRBJ2-3
cdr3_length: 16
cdr3_aa: CASASLRGSKTDTQYF
cdr3_nt: TGTGCCAGCGCTTCATTAAGGGGGTCAAAAACAGATACGCAGTATTTT

v_call: TRBV7-8
d_call: .
clone_size: few
j_call: TRBJ2-3
cdr3_length: 18
cdr3_aa: CASSLVVGSGGGADTQYF
cdr3_nt: TGTGCCAGCAGCTTAGTGGTCGGTAGCGGAGGGGGCGCAGATACGCAGTATTTT

v_call: TRBV12-3/TRBV12-4
d_call: .
clone_size: few
j_call: TRBJ2-5
cdr3_length: 13
cdr3_aa: CASSLTGRGTQYF
cdr3_nt: TGTGCCAGCAGTTTGACAGGCCGTGGGACCCAGTACTTC

v_call: TRBV2
d_call: TRBD2
clone_size: .
j_call: TRBJ2-2
cdr3_length: 17
cdr3_aa: CASRTSGGRPNTGELFF
cdr3_nt: TGTGCCAGCAGGACTAGCGGGGGTAGACCGAACACCGGGGAGCTGTTTTTT

v_call: TRBV6-1
d_call: TRBD1
clone_size: .
j_call: TRBJ1-5
cdr3_length: 16
cdr3_aa: CASRPGGTGGNQPQHF
cdr3_nt: TGTGCCAGCAGACCCGGAGGGACAGGTGGCAATCAGCCCCAGCATTTT